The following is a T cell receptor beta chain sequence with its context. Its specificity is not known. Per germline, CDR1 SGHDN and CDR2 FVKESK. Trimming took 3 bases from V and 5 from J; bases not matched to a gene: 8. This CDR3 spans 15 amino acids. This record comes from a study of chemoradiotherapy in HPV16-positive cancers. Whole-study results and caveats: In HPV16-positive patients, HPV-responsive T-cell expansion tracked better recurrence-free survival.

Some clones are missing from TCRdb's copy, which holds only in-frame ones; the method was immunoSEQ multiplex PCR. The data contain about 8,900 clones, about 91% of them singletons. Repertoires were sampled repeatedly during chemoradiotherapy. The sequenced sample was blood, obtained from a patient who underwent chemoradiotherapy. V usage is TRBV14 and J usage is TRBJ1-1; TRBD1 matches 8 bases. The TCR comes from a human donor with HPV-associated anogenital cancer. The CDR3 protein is CASSQYGTGGTEAFF. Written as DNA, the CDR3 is TGTGCCAGCAGCCAGTACGGGACAGGCGGTACTGAAGCTTTCTTT.